Below, one TCR beta chain is given with its context. Assay: immunoSEQ multiplex PCR; the TCRdb copy retains only in-frame clones and omits some. Counted here are over 90,000 clones, 80% occurring once; the ten biggest clones make up about 5%. The ends lost 3 bases at V and 4 bases at J; junction bases unmatched: 6. Germline CDR1 reads SGHRS; CDR2 reads YFSETQ. CDR3 length equals 16 residues. This sample is drawn from a study of glioma-infiltrating T cells after dendritic cell vaccination. Time point noted: after dendritic cell vaccination, including at tumor progression/relapse. J is TRBJ2-1 and V is TRBV5-1; 11 bases are a match to TRBD2. The starting material was blood, obtained after dendritic cell vaccination. The receptor was isolated from a human donor with glioblastoma. The CDR3 DNA sequence: TGCGCCAGCAGCTGGGGATCTAGCGGGGGGTACAATGAGCAGTTCTTC. This codes for CASSWGSSGGYNEQFF.